Listed below are T cell receptor beta chains from one sample, sequenced in a study of T-cell memory formation after mild COVID-19. TCRdb reprocessed the 5' RACE reads with MiXCR, giving one entry per CDR3 protein. Among 200,000 to 250,000 distinct CDR3 sequences listed, about a sixth were seen once. Input material: PBMCs or a T cell subset sorted from them (not recorded which). These receptors were collected from a man aged 18 to 30 who had mild COVID-19 (a few samples of this study predate the infection). Cell type and time point are not known. Both conserved end residues are part of each CDR3. D genes are given only for firm matches. The size field is filled for only some rows; it gives once, few, many or a size class.

abundance	v_gene	j_gene	d_gene	CDR3nt	CDR3aa
few	TRBV4-2	TRBJ2-7	-	TGTGCCAGCAGCCAAGCCGTCGAGGGTTTACAGTACTTC	CASSQAVEGLQYF
few	TRBV7-8	TRBJ1-4	-	TGTGCCAGCAGCACCTACCCCGCGGGTTCAAATGAAAAACTGTTTTTT	CASSTYPAGSNEKLFF
-	TRBV12-3/TRBV12-4	TRBJ2-3	-	TGTGCCAGCAGGCCCGGGCGCGGTAGCACAGATACGCAGTATTTT	CASRPGRGSTDTQYF
few	TRBV5-1	TRBJ1-2	TRBD1	TGCGCCAGCAGCGGACAGGGGGCCACCTTTGGCTACACCTTC	CASSGQGATFGYTF
many	TRBV20-1	TRBJ1-2	-	TGCAGTGCTGACCGGGACGTAGGTTTCGGCTACACCTTC	CSADRDVGFGYTF
many	TRBV6-1	TRBJ1-1	TRBD1	TGTGCCAGCAGTGAAGCGGGACAGGGGCACACTGAAGCTTTCTTT	CASSEAGQGHTEAFF
-	TRBV7-2	TRBJ1-1	-	TGTGCCAGCAGCTATTACAGGGTCATGAACACTGAAGCTTTCTTT	CASSYYRVMNTEAFF
few	TRBV7-8	TRBJ1-1	TRBD1	TGTGCCAGCAGCGTGGACAGGGGGCGCGGGACTGAAGCTTTCTTT	CASSVDRGRGTEAFF
-	TRBV6-5	TRBJ1-2	-	TGTGCCAGCAGGGGTCTATCTCTCTATGGCTACACCTTC	CASRGLSLYGYTF
many	TRBV12-3/TRBV12-4	TRBJ2-3	TRBD2	TGTGCCAGCAGACCCCGTTGGGCGGGAGACACAGATACGCAGTATTTT	CASRPRWAGDTDTQYF
-	TRBV6-6	TRBJ2-7	TRBD1	TGTGCCAGCAGTAACACCGGGACAGGGGGCAACTACGAGCAGTACTTC	CASSNTGTGGNYEQYF
few	TRBV20-1	TRBJ2-7	TRBD1	TGCAGTGCCGGACAGGGGGCGTACGAGCAGTACTTC	CSAGQGAYEQYF
few	TRBV20-1	TRBJ1-1	-	TGCAGTGCTAGCTCCCCCGGAGGGGCCAACACTGAAGCTTTCTTT	CSASSPGGANTEAFF
-	TRBV6-2/TRBV6-3	TRBJ1-5	-	TGTGCCAGCAGGCCCCCCAATCAGCCCCAGCATTTT	CASRPPNQPQHF